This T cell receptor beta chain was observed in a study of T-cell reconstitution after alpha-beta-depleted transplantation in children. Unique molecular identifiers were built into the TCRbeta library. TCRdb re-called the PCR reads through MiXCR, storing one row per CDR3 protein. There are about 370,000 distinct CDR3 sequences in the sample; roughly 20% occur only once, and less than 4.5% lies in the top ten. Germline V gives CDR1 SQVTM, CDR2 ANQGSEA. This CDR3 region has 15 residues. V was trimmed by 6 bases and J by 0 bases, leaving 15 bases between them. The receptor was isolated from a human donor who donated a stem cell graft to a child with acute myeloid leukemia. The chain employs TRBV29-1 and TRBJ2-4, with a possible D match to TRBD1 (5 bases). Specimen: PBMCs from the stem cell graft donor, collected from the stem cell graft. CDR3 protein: CSVSQVPLAKNIQYF. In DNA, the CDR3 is TGCAGCGTGTCACAGGTCCCCCTAGCCAAAAACATTCAGTACTTC.